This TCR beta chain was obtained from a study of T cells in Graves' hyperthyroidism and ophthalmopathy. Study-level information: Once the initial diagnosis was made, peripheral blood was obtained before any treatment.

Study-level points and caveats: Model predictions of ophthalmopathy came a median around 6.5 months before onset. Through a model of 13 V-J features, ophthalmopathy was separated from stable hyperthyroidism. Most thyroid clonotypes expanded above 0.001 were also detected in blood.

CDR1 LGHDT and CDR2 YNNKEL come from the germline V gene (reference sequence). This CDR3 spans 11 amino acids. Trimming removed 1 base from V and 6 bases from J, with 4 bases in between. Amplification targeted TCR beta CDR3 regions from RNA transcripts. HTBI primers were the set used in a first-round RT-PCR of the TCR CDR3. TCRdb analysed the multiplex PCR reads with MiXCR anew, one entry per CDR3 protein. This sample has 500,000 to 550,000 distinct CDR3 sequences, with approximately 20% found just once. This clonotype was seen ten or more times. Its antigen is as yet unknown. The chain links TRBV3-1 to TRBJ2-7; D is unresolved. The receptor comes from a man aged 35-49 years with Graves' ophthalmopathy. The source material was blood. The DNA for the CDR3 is TGTGCCAGCAGCCAAGGAAGCGAGCAGTACTTC. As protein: CASSQGSEQYF.